This is a list of T cell receptor beta chains from one sample in a study of shared clonotypes between healthy human individuals. Clones were sequenced by immunoSEQ multiplex PCR, and TCRdb holds only the in-frame ones, with some missing. Among about 2 million clones listed, 85% to 95% were seen once. The specimen sequenced was naive CD4+ T cells sorted from blood. Every receptor here comes from a man younger than 35 in good health. Both conserved end residues are part of each CDR3. A D gene is named only where the DNA matches it firmly. Rows may omit the clone size; those that give it use once, few, many or a size class.

j_call clone_size v_call d_call cdr3_aa cdr3_nt
TRBJ1-1 NA TRBV6-1 TRBD1 CASSELTGGRTEAFF TGTGCCAGCAGTGAGCTAACAGGGGGCCGGACTGAAGCTTTCTTT
TRBJ2-2 NA TRBV27 TRBD1 CASSFQDRDSGELFF TGTGCCAGCAGTTTTCAGGACAGGGATTCCGGGGAGCTGTTTTTT
TRBJ1-4 NA TRBV7-2 TRBD1 CASSSDRADEKLFF TGTGCCAGCAGCTCGGACAGGGCGGACGAAAAACTGTTTTTT
TRBJ2-1 NA TRBV7-2 NA CASSLVSRDNEQFF TGTGCCAGCAGCTTAGTCTCCCGGGACAATGAGCAGTTCTTC
TRBJ2-7 once TRBV19 NA CASSIAPYTQDYEQYF TGTGCCAGTAGTATCGCCCCCTACACCCAGGACTACGAGCAGTACTTC
TRBJ1-1 NA TRBV6-6 NA CASSYSIGPHRSEAFF TGTGCCAGCAGTTACTCGATTGGGCCCCACCGGTCTGAAGCTTTCTTT
TRBJ1-3 few TRBV5-1 NA CASSLAGDSGNTIYF TGCGCCAGCAGCTTGGCCGGGGACTCTGGAAACACCATATATTTT
TRBJ2-1 NA TRBV5-8 TRBD1 CASRSGTGVGNEQFF TGTGCCAGCAGATCCGGGACAGGGGTTGGCAATGAGCAGTTCTTC
TRBJ1-2 NA TRBV28 NA CASSSGLGGYTF TGTGCCAGCAGCTCGGGTTTGGGTGGCTACACCTTC
TRBJ2-3 NA TRBV6-1 TRBD2 CASSGGERGTQYF TGTGCCAGCAGTGGGGGGGAGCGGGGAACGCAGTATTTT
TRBJ2-3 NA TRBV7-3 TRBD2 CASSLDTSGGLTDTQYF TGTGCCAGCAGCTTAGACACTAGCGGGGGGCTCACAGATACGCAGTATTTT